This T cell receptor beta chain was profiled in a study of STAT3 mutations in large granular lymphocyte leukemia. Study-wide results and limits: Every T-LGLL patient had at least one immunodominant TCRbeta clonotype.

Sequencing used immunoSEQ multiplex PCR; TCRdb keeps in-frame clones, though not all of them. There are 2,000 to 3,000 clones in the sample; 75% to 90% occur only once, and 80% to 95% lies in the top ten. On this clone: No antigen is known for it.

The CDR3 runs 14 residues. The J segment lost 4 bases and the V segment lost 5 bases, leaving 5 bases of the junction unmatched. Looked up from germline, CDR1 is SGHVS and CDR2 is FQNEAQ. The chain is built from TRBV7-8 and TRBJ1-1; 9 positions agree with TRBD1. Sequenced sample: peripheral blood mononuclear cells. The clonotype comes from a woman in her seventies with T-cell large granular lymphocyte leukemia. Some clones in this sample may be carry-over from other donors' samples. Written as DNA, the CDR3 is TGTGCCAGCAGCCGACAGGGGGAAGGCACTGAAGCTTTCTTT. It encodes CASSRQGEGTEAFF.